The present T cell receptor beta chain was sequenced within a study of tumor-infiltrating lymphocytes in localized non-small cell lung cancer. Study findings and constraints: Each assay used a separate piece of the same tissue.

Profiled with immunoSEQ multiplex PCR; TCRdb holds only in-frame clones, not every one. Of over 5,500 clones in the sample, approximately 60% were seen once. This clone was counted between two and nine times. Its antigen is undetermined. Germline CDR1 reads MGHRA; CDR2 reads YSYEKL. After removal of 4 bases from V and 9 bases from J, the junction contained 9 bases not matched to a gene. There are 15 residues in the CDR3. This sequence joins TRBV4-1 and TRBJ2-1, with TRBD1 matching over 10 bases. This TCR was sampled from a human donor with non-small cell lung cancer. Sequences were obtained from lung tumor tissue. This chain's CDR3 is CASSPAGTGESEQFF. The CDR3 DNA reads TGCGCCAGCAGCCCCGCCGGGACAGGGGAATCTGAGCAGTTCTTC.